This TCR beta chain was sequenced for a study of blood T cell repertoires in COVID-19. The protocol was immunoSEQ multiplex PCR, while the TCRdb copy is restricted to in-frame clones and leaves out a portion. Here the sample spans under 200,000 clones, about 90% being singletons. V was clipped by 7 bases and J by 2 bases, with 15 bases between them. The CDR3 totals 14 residues. The germline V gene encodes CDR1 GTSNPN and CDR2 SVGIG (reference sequence). This receptor was obtained from a woman aged 18-29 years who had recovered from COVID-19. The sample consisted of PBMCs or T cells enriched from blood (not recorded which). V gene TRBV30 combines with J gene TRBJ1-3, with TRBD1 as a possible D gene (6 bases). CDR3 region: CASSQTGPGNTIYF. CDR3 nucleotide sequence: TGTGCCTCCAGCCAGACAGGCCCTGGAAACACCATATATTTT.